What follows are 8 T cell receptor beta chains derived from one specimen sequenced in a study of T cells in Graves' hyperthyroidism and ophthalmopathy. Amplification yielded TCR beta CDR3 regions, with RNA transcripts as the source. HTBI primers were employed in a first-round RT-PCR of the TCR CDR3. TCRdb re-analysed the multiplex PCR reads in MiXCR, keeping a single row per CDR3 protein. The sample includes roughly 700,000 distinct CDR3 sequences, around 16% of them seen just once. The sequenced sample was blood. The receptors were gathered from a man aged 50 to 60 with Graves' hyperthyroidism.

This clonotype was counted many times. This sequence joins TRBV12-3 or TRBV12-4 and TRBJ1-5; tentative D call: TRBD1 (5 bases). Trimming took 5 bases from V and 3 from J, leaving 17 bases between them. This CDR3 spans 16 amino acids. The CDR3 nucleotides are TGTGCCAGCAGTCCGGCCGGGACTGGGGCCAATCAGCCCCAGCATTTT. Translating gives CASSPAGTGANQPQHF.

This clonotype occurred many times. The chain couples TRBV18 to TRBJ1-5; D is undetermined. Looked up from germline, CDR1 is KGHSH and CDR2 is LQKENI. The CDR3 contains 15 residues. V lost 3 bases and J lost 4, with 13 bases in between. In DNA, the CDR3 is TGTGCCAGCTCACCCGCGGACTCCTGGAATCAGCCCCAGCATTTT. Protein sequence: CASSPADSWNQPQHF.

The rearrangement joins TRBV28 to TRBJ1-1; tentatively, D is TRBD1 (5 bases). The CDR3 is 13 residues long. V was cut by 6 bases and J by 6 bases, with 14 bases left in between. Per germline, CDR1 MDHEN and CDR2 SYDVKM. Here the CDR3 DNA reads TGTGCCAGCAGGCCAGACAGTGACGCTGAAGCTTTCTTT. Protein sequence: CASRPDSDAEAFF.

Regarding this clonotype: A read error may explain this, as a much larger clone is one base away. CDR3 DNA: TGTGCCAGCAGCTTGGGGGGGACGCTGAGGACCCAGTACTTC. It is translated as CASSLGGTLRTQYF. V gene TRBV5-5 combines with J gene TRBJ2-5; D might be TRBD1 or TRBD2, each matching 5 bases. CDR1 SGHKS and CDR2 YYEKEE come from the germline V gene (reference sequence). The V end lost 0 bases, the J end lost 7 bases, and 13 bases lay between the germline ends. The CDR3 sequence is 14 residues long.

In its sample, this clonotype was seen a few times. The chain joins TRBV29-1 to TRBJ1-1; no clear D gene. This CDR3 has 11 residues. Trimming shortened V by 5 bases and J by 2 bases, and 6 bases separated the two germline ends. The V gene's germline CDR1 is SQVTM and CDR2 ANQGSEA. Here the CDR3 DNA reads TGCAGCGTTTTTCCTAACACTGAAGCTTTCTTT. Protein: CSVFPNTEAFF.

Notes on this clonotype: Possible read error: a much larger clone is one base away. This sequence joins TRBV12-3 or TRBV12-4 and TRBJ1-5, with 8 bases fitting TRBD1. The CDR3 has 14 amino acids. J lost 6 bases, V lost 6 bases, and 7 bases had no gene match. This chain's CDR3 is CASRTAGGSQPQHF. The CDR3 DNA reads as TGTGCCAGCAGAACTGCAGGGGGCAGTCAGCCCCAGCATTTT.

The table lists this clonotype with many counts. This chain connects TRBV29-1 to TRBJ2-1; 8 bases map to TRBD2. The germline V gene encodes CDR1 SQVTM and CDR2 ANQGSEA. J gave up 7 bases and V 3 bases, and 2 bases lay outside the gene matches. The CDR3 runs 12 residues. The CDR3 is CSVEGLVNEQFF. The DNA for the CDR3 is TGCAGCGTTGAGGGACTAGTAAATGAGCAGTTCTTC.

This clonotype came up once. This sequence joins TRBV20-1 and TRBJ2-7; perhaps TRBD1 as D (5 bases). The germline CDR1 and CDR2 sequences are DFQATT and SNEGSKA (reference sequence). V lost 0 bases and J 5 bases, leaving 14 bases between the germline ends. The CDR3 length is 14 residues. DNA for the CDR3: TGCAGTGCTAGAGATGGAGCAGGGCCCCACGAGCAGTACTTC. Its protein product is CSARDGAGPHEQYF.